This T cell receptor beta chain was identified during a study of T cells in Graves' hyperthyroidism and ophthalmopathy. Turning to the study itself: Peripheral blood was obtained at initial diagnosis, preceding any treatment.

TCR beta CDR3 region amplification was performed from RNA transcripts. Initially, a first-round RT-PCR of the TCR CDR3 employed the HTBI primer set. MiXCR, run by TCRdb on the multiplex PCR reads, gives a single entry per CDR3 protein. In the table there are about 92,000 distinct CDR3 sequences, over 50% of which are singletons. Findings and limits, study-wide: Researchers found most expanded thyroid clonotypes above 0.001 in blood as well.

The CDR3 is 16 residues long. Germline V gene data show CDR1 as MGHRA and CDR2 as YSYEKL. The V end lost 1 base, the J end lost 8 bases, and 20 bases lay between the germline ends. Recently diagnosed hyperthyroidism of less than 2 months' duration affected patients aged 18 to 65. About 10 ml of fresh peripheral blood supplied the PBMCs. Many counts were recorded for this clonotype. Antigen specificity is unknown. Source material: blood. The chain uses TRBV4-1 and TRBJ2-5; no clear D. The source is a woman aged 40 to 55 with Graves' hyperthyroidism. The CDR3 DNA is TGCGCCAGCAGCCAAGTAAGCCCGCATCTGTGGGGAACCCAGTACTTC. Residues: CASSQVSPHLWGTQYF.